Given below is one T cell receptor (beta chain) in context. Its antigen remains unidentified. The donors formed part of the approximately 120-subject validation cohort, distinct from the roughly 660-subject first cohort. TCRdb's table, derived via immunoSEQ multiplex PCR, lists solely in-frame clones and lacks some. The sample holds some 260,000 clones; around 91% are singletons and the top ten take 3% to 3.5%. This sample was included in a study of cytomegalovirus exposure and HLA in healthy donors. CDR1 and CDR2 (germline): MGHDK, SYGVNS. This CDR3 is built from 14 residues. V lost 1 base to trimming and J lost 5 bases, with 9 bases between them. General study points: Subsequent analysis showed first-cohort TCR clusters tending to co-occur in approximately 120 validation repertoires.

This sequence joins TRBV25-1 and TRBJ2-1; D possibly corresponds to TRBD2 (6 bases). Sequencing was carried out using PBMCs. This sequence was found in a woman in her 30s in good health and CMV-seronegative. CDR3 in amino acids: CASSEFGTHNEQFF. The CDR3 DNA follows: TGTGCCAGCAGTGAATTTGGGACTCACAATGAGCAGTTCTTC.